The entry below gives a single TCR beta chain sequence along with its context. This sample was taken from a study of OX40 agonist ivuxolimab in advanced cancers. Study context: Aged 23 to 79 with a mean of roughly 65 years, they were roughly 83% male.

Germline-derived CDR1 and CDR2 are SGHRS and YFSETQ. Germline trimming cut 0 bases from V and 5 bases from J; bases unmatched to any gene: 7. The CDR3 loop spans 17 amino acids. Data came from immunoSEQ multiplex PCR; TCRdb stores just in-frame clones and leaves some out. The sample has some 66,000 clones; 75% to 90% are singletons. V and J are TRBV5-1 and TRBJ2-2, with 10 bases matching TRBD2. The TCR was taken from an adult with an advanced solid tumor such as melanoma, head and neck, liver or kidney cancer. This material consisted of CD4+ or CD8+ T cells sorted from blood, taken in a trial of the OX40 agonist ivuxolimab. The CDR3, as DNA: TGCGCCAGCAGCTTGGGACTAGCGGGCCATAAGACCGGGGAGCTGTTTTTT. It translates to CASSLGLAGHKTGELFF.